The 12 T cell receptor beta chains given below trace back to one sample, sequenced in a study of shared clonotypes between healthy human individuals. Sequencing used immunoSEQ multiplex PCR; TCRdb keeps in-frame clones, though not all of them. The data hold millions of clones, with 95% observed a single time. The specimen sequenced was naive CD4+ T cells sorted from blood. The subset: CD45RA+ positively selected. Receptor source: a man between 18 and 29 years old in good health.

In DNA form, the CDR3 reads TGTGCCAGTAGCCCTGCGGAATTACGGGCCAACGTCCTGACTTTC. This sequence encodes CASSPAELRANVLTF. The rearrangement links TRBV19 to TRBJ2-6; D is ambiguous. V was clipped by 6 bases and J by 5 bases, with 14 bases between them. This CDR3 has 15 residues. Looked up from germline, CDR1 is LNHDA and CDR2 is SQIVND (reference sequence).

The chain uses TRBV27 and TRBJ1-2; tentatively, D is TRBD1 (5 bases). Trimming removed 0 bases at V and 4 bases at J, with 18 bases between. Germline values: CDR1 MNHEY, CDR2 SMNVEV (reference sequence). The length of the CDR3 is 17 residues. The CDR3 protein is CASSLSSPQQGAYGYTF. The CDR3 DNA reads TGTGCCAGCAGTTTATCTTCCCCGCAGCAGGGAGCCTATGGCTACACCTTC.

V and J are TRBV23-1 and TRBJ1-1; D remains unclear. TRBV23-1 is placed among ORFs of uncertain function. Deletions cut 2 bases from V and 4 bases from J, with 5 bases between. The CDR3 is 12 residues long. The CDR3 nucleotides are TGCGCCAGCAGTCAAGAGGTCACTGAAGCTTTCTTT. Translated, it gives CASSQEVTEAFF.

This clone has just one count. Other nucleotide sequences in the sample specify the same CDR3. The rearrangement links TRBV10-3 to TRBJ1-2; possible D gene TRBD1, 5 bases. The CDR3 is 13 amino acids. CDR1 and CDR2 (germline): ENHRY, SYGVKD. V was clipped by 4 bases and J by 2 bases, with 8 bases between them. Here the CDR3 DNA reads TGTGCCATCAGTGGGGCAGGGAACTATGGCTACACCTTC. Encoded protein: CAISGAGNYGYTF.

The chain carries TRBV11-2 and TRBJ2-7; D is unclear. Trimming stripped 0 bases from V and 11 bases from J, with 14 bases between. There are 13 residues in the CDR3. The V gene's germline CDR1 is SGHAT and CDR2 FQNNGV. CDR3 coding DNA: TGTGCCAGCAGCTTAGATTGGGCAGACGTCAAGTACTTC. Its protein is CASSLDWADVKYF.

V is TRBV5-4 and J is TRBJ2-7, with 8 bases aligning to TRBD1. Unmatched junction bases numbered 11, after V lost 3 bases and J lost 6 bases. The CDR3 is 15 residues long. Germline V lookup: CDR1 SGHNT, CDR2 YYREEE (reference sequence). Written as DNA, the CDR3 is TGTGCCAGCAGCTGGACAGGGACTTTCTTGGGCGAGCAGTACTTC. Translation: CASSWTGTFLGEQYF.

The chain carries TRBV6-5 and TRBJ1-1, with D possibly being TRBD1 (5 bases). The CDR3 has 15 residues. Looked up from germline, CDR1 is MNHEY and CDR2 is SVGAGI. With 7 bases removed from V and 5 bases from J, the gap between germline ends came to 20 bases. The CDR3 loop is CASTLAGQGGTEAFF. CDR3 nucleotide sequence: TGTGCCAGCACCCTAGCCGGCCAGGGTGGGACTGAAGCTTTCTTT.

This chain uses TRBV6-4 with TRBJ1-6; a weak D match, TRBD1 (6 bases). This CDR3 comprises 16 residues. Looked up from germline, CDR1 is MRHNA and CDR2 is SNTAGT. The V end was cut by 1 base, the J end by 9 bases, with 16 bases between. For the CDR3, the DNA is TGTGCCAGCAGTGACTGGACGGACGGGGGCACTTCACCCCTCCACTTT. Translation gives CASSDWTDGGTSPLHF.

V usage is TRBV19 and J usage is TRBJ2-7, with 7 bases aligning to TRBD1. Losses at the gene ends were 6 bases for V and 1 base for J; bases not matched to a gene: 6. Germline CDR1 LNHDA, CDR2 SQIVND (reference sequence). The CDR3 runs to 14 residues. The DNA of the CDR3 is TGTGCCAGTAGCCTCACAGGGGCGTCCTACGAGCAGTACTTC. This gives the protein CASSLTGASYEQYF.

The gene calls are TRBV18 and TRBJ1-1, with 8 bases lining up with TRBD1. The CDR3 has 13 amino acids. From germline, CDR1 is KGHSH and CDR2 LQKENI. V shed 5 bases, J shed 4 bases, and the junction held 3 bases outside the gene matches. CDR3 in DNA: TGTGCCAGCTCAGGACAGGGCCCCACTGAAGCTTTCTTT. Amino acid sequence: CASSGQGPTEAFF. The entire variable domain, with the rest obtained from reference TRBV18 and TRBJ1-1, is as follows: NAGVMQNPRHLVRRRGQEARLRCSPMKGHSHVYWYRQLPEEGLKFMVYLQKENIIDESGMPKERFSAEFPKEGPSILRIQQVVRGDSAAYFCASSGQGPTEAFFGQGTRLTVV.

The rearrangement links TRBV7-2 to TRBJ1-4; 7 bases are a match to TRBD1. After removal of 5 bases from V and 4 bases from J, the junction contained 19 bases not matched to a gene. This CDR3 region has 19 residues. CDR1 is SGHTA and CDR2 is FQGNSA in the germline V gene. CDR3 nucleotide sequence: TGTGCCAGCAGCCCCCTAGCCACTAGGACAGGCAGCCGTAATGAAAAACTGTTTTTT. Translation gives CASSPLATRTGSRNEKLFF.

The J gene is TRBJ1-5, the V gene TRBV2, with 8 bases fitting TRBD1. CDR1 is SNHLY and CDR2 is FYNNEI in the germline V gene. V was pared by 7 bases and J by 0 bases, with 5 bases of the junction left unmatched. CDR3 size: 15 residues. CDR3 nucleotide sequence: TGTGCCAGCACCGGGGGACAGGTTAGCAATCAGCCCCAGCATTTT. This sequence encodes CASTGGQVSNQPQHF.